This paragraph reports one TCR beta chain. Its antigen is not identified. Assay used: immunoSEQ multiplex PCR; TCRdb lists only in-frame clones, some missing. The sample has more than 80,000 clones, 88% seen once. An approximately 130-subject validation cohort, separate from the roughly 680-subject first cohort, supplied the donors. The sample originates from a study of cytomegalovirus exposure and HLA in healthy donors. The CDR3 length is 15 residues. Germline V lookup: CDR1 ENHRY, CDR2 SYGVKD. With 2 bases removed from V and 4 bases from J, the gap between germline ends came to 15 bases. Study conclusions and caveats: Among TCR sequences, most were rare, though some public TCRs appeared in many donors. Both high specificity and high sensitivity reportedly marked the classifier's diagnosis of cytomegalovirus status. The authors enumerated some 160 TCR beta chains as linked to cytomegalovirus.

The clonotype originates from a woman aged 18 to 35 in good health and CMV-seropositive. V gene TRBV10-3 combines with J gene TRBJ2-7, with a tentative D call TRBD1 (6 bases). Sequencing used PBMCs. The DNA of the CDR3 is TGTGCCATCAGTGAGGGTTTAGGGGGTGGATACGAGCAGTACTTC. This codes for CAISEGLGGGYEQYF.